This TCR beta chain stems from a study of cytomegalovirus exposure and HLA in healthy donors (dated by TCRdb to the late 2010s). Describing the broader study: According to an earlier analysis of 587 of the donors, about 179 million T cells yielded 120 million or so unique TCR beta sequences and around 280 Gb of sequence data. Roughly 300 gigabases of sequencing data and 80 million or so unique TCR sequences were included in an early release covering about 700 HLA-typed donors. The genetic ancestry cluster associated with self-reported Caucasian donors included over 65% of the 398 genotyped donors. The study was designed to test whether signatures of past pathogen exposure could be identified by cataloging public T cell receptors. Using immunosequencing, the study profiled T cell repertoires from around 670 subjects and related those repertoires to cytomegalovirus serostatus. A separate validation cohort of over 95 different subjects was used in addition to the roughly 700-subject first cohort. To predict cytomegalovirus infection status, the study brought together high-throughput TCR immunosequencing, statistical association of individual TCRs with disease status, and machine learning. A later analysis re-analyzed previously published TCR beta repertoires from approximately 670 donors and added high-resolution HLA genotyping to study TCR occurrence patterns. Rather than drawing on any new phenotypic data, the later analysis identified candidate immune exposures from TCR beta sequences and the way those sequences occurred across donors. To decide whether each TCR beta V gene segment behaved as functional or pseudogenic, an earlier analysis of 587 of the donors relied on high-throughput TCR beta sequencing. Donor age, sex, ethnicity and CMV serostatus were compiled alongside the repertoire data. In a later genetic analysis, genome-wide SNP genotypes for about three fifths of the 666 donors were used, and that subset was treated as a discovery cohort. All discovery cohort repertoires had been generated on a single sequencing platform. Both class I and class II loci were covered by HLA typing, at four-digit resolution. Typing coverage differed by locus: A, B, C, DRB1 and DQB1 were typed in about 620-640 donors, DQA1 in about 510, DPA1 in nearly 610, and DPB1 in just under 480. Four to six DR-DQ haplotypes were handled as single units for association and clustering because linkage in the cohort was strong. Among some 400 genotyped donors of the cohort, an average of roughly 240,000 unique TCR beta nucleotide sequences were sequenced per donor, roughly 20% of them non-productive. Broad study findings and their caveats: A further reported finding was that TCR beta sequences accurately predicted the HLA-A and HLA-B alleles for most subjects in the first cohort. In both the original and validation cohorts, the classifier was reported to diagnose cytomegalovirus status with high specificity and sensitivity. Across donors, most TCR sequences were observed very rarely, whereas some public TCRs were present in many individuals. Linkage disequilibrium might explain the correlated functional status among segregating V segments, but an unknown experimental factor could not be excluded. A cluster of highly shared sequence variants was judged likely to represent a technical artifact of the sequencing pipeline. Broadly in line with IMGT annotations, most TCR beta V segments showed up in productive rearrangements about 90% or about 30% of the time in an earlier analysis of under 700 of the donors. Compared with equally common non-associated chains, HLA-associated TCR beta chains in a later analysis were more clonally expanded and had lower generation probabilities. An association between a missense DCLRE1C variant and V-gene and J-gene trimming of TCR beta chains was found in a later genetic analysis and replicated in an independent cohort. CMV serostatus was the only immune exposure information available for the cohort. According to a later analysis, parvovirus B19, influenza, CMV and Epstein-Barr virus appeared linked to several top co-occurrence clusters. At a false discovery rate of 0.05, a later analysis linked under 20,000 TCR beta sequences to specific HLA alleles. In this cohort, only TCR beta chains were sequenced, and detectable features were limited by the absence of alpha or paired-chain data. Because HLA typing was unavailable for some donors at each locus, only the typed subset was used in association tests. In a later analysis, TCR association rates were found to vary across HLA loci, with the most associated TCRs seen for DRB1 alleles and the fewest for HLA-C alleles. Because counts were too low, seventeen rarely observed V segments, including chromosome 9 orphons, were excluded from the earlier analysis of 500 to 700 of the donors. In a later genetic analysis, fewer N-insertions in productive TCRs were reported among donors in an Asian-associated ancestry cluster than the roughly 700-donor mean. Some IMGT-functional V segments, including TRBV6-2 and TRBV6-3, could not be told apart with the 87-base-pair reads, so those segments were excluded. Three of the identified cytomegalovirus-associated TCR beta chains were confirmed in vitro to be specific for cytomegalovirus antigens. Assigning TCR associations to individual alleles was difficult when HLA alleles, especially DR and DQ, strongly co-occurred. Presence/absence analyses assumed roughly uniform sequencing depth across donors, an assumption that may not hold. According to a later analysis, most CMV-associated TCR beta chains appeared to be HLA-restricted, and the HLA associations seemed to be driven largely by CMV exposure. The authors suggested that the approach could potentially be extended to other disease states and immunological phenotypes. The study gave a list of more than 150 TCR beta chains associated with cytomegalovirus.

The cohort was made up of 666 healthy bone marrow donors. Cohort members were all nominally healthy when sampled, although unrecorded immune exposures were likely present. The donor was CMV seropositive and was included in the group of approximately 310 seropositive cohort members. Each donor provided a peripheral blood sample, and peripheral blood mononuclear cells were used for TCR beta sequencing. The Qiagen DNeasy Blood Extraction Kit was used to extract genomic DNA from the blood cell samples. The CDR3 sequence holds 18 residues, the cysteine and phenylalanine included. CDR3 DNA is the only sequence kept; it has 54 bases, read in frame from the first base. Looking up the germline V gene yields CDR1 MDHEN and CDR2 SYDVKM. V loses 6 bases at its end and J loses 3 bases; junction bases beyond the gene matches: 15. Concerning this clone: The antigen this receptor binds is unknown. Base qualities are not provided; no much larger clone lies one nucleotide away.

To prepare the library, the immunoSEQ multiplex PCR assay was applied. For the multiplex PCR, a mixture combining 60 forward primers for TCR Vbeta segments and 13 reverse primers for TCR Jbeta segments was used. Amplification of the CDR3 region of rearranged TCR beta genes was performed with a multiplex PCR assay on genomic DNA. On the Illumina HiSeq System, the amplified TCR beta libraries were sequenced as 87-base-pair reads. The paper's processing steps were these. A later analysis counted some 74 million unique TCR beta chains across the 670 or so repertoires, and some 11 million of these chains were shared by at least two donors. A nearest-neighbor algorithm error-corrected the raw reads and collapsed the reads into unique sequences, merging closely related sequences to remove PCR and sequencing errors. Alignment of CDR3 sequences to IMGT reference sequences was used to assign V, D and J gene segments. Each retained sequence needed at least a six-nucleotide match to both a V gene segment and a J gene segment. Rearrangements were classified as productive when the CDR3 lacked stop codons and remained in frame with V and J, and all other rearrangements were classified as non-productive. CDR3 was defined by IMGT convention, running from the second conserved V-encoded cysteine to the conserved J-encoded phenylalanine. The earlier analysis of 500 to 650 of the donors excluded any sequence lacking an unambiguous match to a single V gene segment. In an earlier analysis of about 590 of the donors, a V segment was called functional when productive rearrangements were above 56.7%, and segregating when the standard deviation between donors exceeded 5%. A statistical classification framework was built to diagnose cytomegalovirus status from the catalog of TCR beta chain sequences. A later analysis assigned V and J genes by comparing TCR nucleotide sequences with IMGT/GENE-DB human TR gene sequences. Using the TCRdist pipeline, a later analysis assigned CDR3 sequences along with most-parsimonious VDJ recombination scenarios. In a later analysis, each TCR beta chain was defined by its CDR3 amino acid sequence together with its V-gene family, and reads without a unique V-gene family were excluded. In a later analysis, approximately 590 highly shared, low-generation-probability nucleotide sequences were removed to address suspected cross-contamination and a sequencing artifact. For each public chain, a later analysis derived a clonal expansion index from normalized ranks of inferred template counts within each repertoire. A later analysis computed generation probabilities with a VDJ recombination model fitted to out-of-frame rearrangements, and checked the results against IGoR. In a later analysis, hypergeometric tests were used to score TCR-TCR, TCR-HLA and TCR-CMV co-occurrence, with a repertoire-size bias correction applied to TCR pairs. In a later analysis, false discovery rates were estimated by permuting HLA or CMV assignments 20 times. A later analysis grouped co-occurring TCRs with DBSCAN, adding TCRdist sequence similarity when clustering within HLA-allele-positive subsets. Co-occurrence clustering excluded repertoires with fewer than 30,000 or more than 120,000 public chains, plus five with anomalous nucleotide sharing. The immuneACCESS repertoire file appears here via TCRdb, limited to in-frame rearrangements. These files lack a portion of the clones; in checked studies, under half of the deficit traces to unresolved V genes, and the cause of the others is not known. V, J and clone size reflect that table, while D and trimming were determined from the DNA. This sample is represented by under 200,000 clones; about four fifths of them were singletons. 1.5% of the sample rests with the top ten.

Source material: PBMCs. The V and J genes are TRBV28 and TRBJ2-3, and TRBD1 matches 10 of the central bases. This sequence originates from a girl aged 5 to 17 in good health and CMV-seropositive. The CDR3 protein is CASRNLWTGGDLTDTQYF. The nucleotide sequence is TGTGCCAGCAGAAACTTATGGACAGGGGGAGACTTAACAGATACGCAGTATTTT.